The T cell receptor beta chain under discussion was sequenced for a study of T cell changes during pregnancy in multiple sclerosis. The data were produced by immunoSEQ multiplex PCR, yet TCRdb's version contains in-frame clones alone and is incomplete. In the table there are about 75,000 clones, 94% of which are singletons. The germline V gene has CDR1 MDHEN and CDR2 SYDVKM. The germline V and J ends were trimmed by 4 bases and 3 bases, with 7 bases remaining between them. The CDR3 is made up of 13 amino acids. This specimen consisted of CD4+ T cells from peripheral blood mononuclear cells, obtained after pregnancy. The receptor comes from a female donor with multiple sclerosis, enrolled in a pregnancy study. The chain combines TRBV28 with TRBJ2-1, with D perhaps TRBD1 (5 bases). This CDR3 is CASSWGNYNEQFF. The CDR3 region has the DNA TGTGCCAGCAGTTGGGGCAACTACAATGAGCAGTTCTTC.